This T cell receptor (beta chain) is from a study of vaccination and CD4 T cells after COVID-19. Study background: The post-vaccine samples came a median approximately 70 days after dose two (range 14 to 241). Researchers treated cells with overlapping spike peptides taken from SARS-CoV-2, HCoV-NL63, HCoV-OC43 and HCoV-229E.

Specified treatment: roughly nine-day PBMC culture with coronavirus spike peptide pools or control peptides (ViraFEST assay). After expanding antigen-specific T cells with peptide pools, ViraFEST sequenced their TCRs. Upon completion of about nine days of culture, CD4+ T cells were isolated via negative selection. Cultured CD4+ T-cell DNA underwent Oncomine TCR Beta short-read sequencing. TCRdb ran MiXCR on the PCR reads and lists one entry per CDR3 protein. Of approximately 7,700 distinct CDR3 sequences in the sample, approximately 55% are singletons; the top ten hold around 30%. Germline CDR1 reads SGHVS; CDR2 reads FQNEAQ. The CDR3 covers 15 residues. The V end was cut by 5 bases, the J end by 8 bases, with 18 bases between. As regards this clonotype: Antigen specificity is unknown.

The rearrangement joins TRBV7-8 to TRBJ1-4; TRBD1 is a possible D gene (5 bases). The source is a human donor who had recovered from COVID-19. The material sequenced was CD4+ T cells from blood, cultured in vitro. The CDR3 DNA reads TGTGCCAGCAGCCCCCAAGGGACCGCAAACGAAAAACTGTTTTTT. Its protein product is CASSPQGTANEKLFF.